The 9 T cell receptor beta chains reported below all come from one sample, sequenced in a study of human T cells and chemical hapten exposure. Via MiXCR, TCRdb re-called the RACE reads, giving one row per CDR3 protein. The sample has 150,000 to 200,000 distinct CDR3 sequences, roughly 15% seen once. Noted time point: patch test 1, 2 weeks after DPC sensitization. Documented treatment: therapeutic diphenylcyclopropenone sensitization with weekly scalp DPC. The specimen was whole blood, collected in connection with sensitization to the hapten diphenylcyclopropenone (DPC). These receptors all come from a woman aged 25-40 years with alopecia areata. Some clones in this sample may be carry-over from other donors' samples.

In this sample, this clonotype turned up many times. This chain joins TRBV28 and TRBJ1-5; no clear D gene. In germline, CDR1 is MDHEN, CDR2 SYDVKM. V was clipped by 6 bases and J by 4 bases, with 13 bases between them. The CDR3 covers 14 residues. The CDR3 DNA follows: TGTGCCAGCAGGGTTGGTGGAGGAAATCAGCCCCAGCATTTT. This translates into CASRVGGGNQPQHF.

The chain carries TRBV9 and TRBJ1-2, with a weak D call TRBD1 (5 bases). V was cut by 7 bases and J by 6 bases, with 13 bases left in between. The V gene's germline CDR1 is SGDLS and CDR2 YYNGEE. The CDR3 has 12 amino acids. The CDR3 region is CASSAGGDGYTF. CDR3 bases: TGTGCCAGCTCCGCCGGGGGGGATGGCTACACCTTC.

This clonotype was counted ten times or more. The chain couples TRBV9 to TRBJ2-3; D gene uncertain. V shed 0 bases and J shed 4 bases, with 6 bases lying between them. This CDR3 region has 13 residues. The V gene's germline CDR1 is SGDLS and CDR2 YYNGEE. CDR3 in DNA: TGTGCCAGCAGCGTAGGGCTTGCAGATACGCAGTATTTT. Protein: CASSVGLADTQYF.

This clonotype has more than one count but fewer than ten. This chain connects TRBV6-2 or TRBV6-3 to TRBJ1-1, with D uncertain. V was trimmed by 5 bases and J by 6 bases, leaving 13 bases between them. Germline V lookup: CDR1 MNHEY, CDR2 SVGEGT. This CDR3 spans 13 amino acids. The CDR3 here is CASSRAGSPEAFF. Here the CDR3 DNA reads TGTGCCAGCAGTCGTGCAGGTTCCCCTGAAGCTTTCTTT.

This clonotype was counted at least ten times. V is TRBV10-3 and J is TRBJ1-5; D perhaps matches TRBD1 (5 bases). The CDR3 is 16 amino acids. Trimming left V 3 bases short and J 3 bases short, with 15 bases between. The V gene's germline CDR1 is ENHRY and CDR2 SYGVKD. CDR3 DNA: TGTGCCATCAGTGAAGGACGGGACGGTTTCAATCAGCCCCAGCATTTT. Encoded protein: CAISEGRDGFNQPQHF.

V is TRBV2 and J is TRBJ2-2; D gene unclear. The CDR3 is 16 amino acids. CDR1 and CDR2 from the germline V gene are SNHLY and FYNNEI. Trimming removed 6 bases from V and 0 bases from J, with 14 bases in between. The CDR3 DNA reads as TGTGCCAGCAGCGACTCCGGTGGGCCGAACACCGGGGAGCTGTTTTTT. Its protein is CASSDSGGPNTGELFF.

This clonotype has only a few counts. The chain recombines TRBV7-3 with TRBJ2-6; D is uncertain. Germline CDR1 is SGHTA and CDR2 is FQGTGA. The germline V and J ends were trimmed by 5 bases and 0 bases, with 14 bases remaining between them. This CDR3 comprises 17 residues. CDR3 amino acids: CASSPMERDSGANVLTF. CDR3 nucleotides: TGTGCCAGCAGCCCCATGGAAAGGGACTCTGGGGCCAACGTCCTGACTTTC.

This clonotype was seen many times. The chain uses TRBV11-2 and TRBJ1-2; no clear D gene. This CDR3 comprises 16 residues. Trimming removed 1 base at V and 2 bases at J, with 14 bases between. Germline values: CDR1 SGHAT, CDR2 FQNNGV. The CDR3 DNA reads TGTGCCAGCAGCTTAGGATCGAGGAGTCAAAACTATGGCTACACCTTC. Residues: CASSLGSRSQNYGYTF.

This clonotype was found a few times. This rearrangement joins TRBV5-1 to TRBJ2-1, with 9 bases aligning to TRBD1. Germline V gene lookup returns CDR1 SGHRS and CDR2 YFSETQ. V gave up 0 bases and J gave up 8 bases; unmatched junction bases: 3. The CDR3 runs to 14 residues. The CDR3 nucleotides are TGCGCCAGCAGCTTGGGGGACAGGGCGTATGAGCAGTTCTTC. Translating gives CASSLGDRAYEQFF.